The 15 T cell receptor beta chains below all came from one sample that was sequenced in a study of beta chain features in type 1 diabetes. Reverse transcription of all isolated RNA meant that expressed TCRB transcripts were sequenced. Assay used: immunoSEQ multiplex PCR; TCRdb lists only in-frame clones, some missing. Found here are roughly 500,000 clones, roughly 30% of them singletons; the top ten hold roughly 0.06%. Sequencing was carried out using naive CD4+ T cells from blood. These receptors all stem from a man aged 18-30 years in good health.

This clone turned up a few times. The J gene is TRBJ2-3, the V gene TRBV18; 8 positions match TRBD2. The germline V gene has CDR1 KGHSH and CDR2 LQKENI. The CDR3 is made up of 14 amino acids. The trim removed 6 bases at V and 2 bases at J, leaving 4 bases unmatched. CDR3 protein: CASSPTSDTDTQYF. In DNA, the CDR3 is TGTGCCAGCTCGCCGACTAGCGACACAGATACGCAGTATTTT.

The chain carries TRBV5-1 and TRBJ2-3; no clear D. The V end lost 1 base, the J end lost 6 bases, and 9 bases lay between the germline ends. CDR1 and CDR2 from the germline V gene are SGHRS and YFSETQ. CDR3 length: 13 amino acids. The CDR3 coding sequence is TGCGCCAGCAGCTTGACATTAAGGGATACGCAGTATTTT. Translation: CASSLTLRDTQYF.

This clone has more than one count but fewer than ten. The CDR3 nucleotides read TGTGCCACCAGCTTAGGGACTAGCGGGATCTACGAGCAGTACTTC. This gives the protein CATSLGTSGIYEQYF. The chain combines TRBV15 with TRBJ2-7; 13 positions agree with TRBD2. The V segment lost 5 bases and the J segment 3 bases; nucleotides outside the gene matches: 4. The germline V gene encodes CDR1 LNHNV and CDR2 YYDKDF (reference sequence). The CDR3 is 15 amino acids.

This clone occurred a few times. V usage is TRBV29-1 and J usage is TRBJ2-5; TRBD1 agrees at 7 bases. The end of the DNA fits TRBJ2-7 better, so the J call may be wrong. The CDR3 is made up of 15 amino acids. Per germline, CDR1 SQVTM and CDR2 ANQGSEA. The CDR3 coding sequence is TGCAGCGTTGAACAACTACATCGACAGGGTTACGAGCAGTACTTC. Translation: CSVEQLHRQGYEQYF.

The DNA for the CDR3 is TGTGCCAGCAGCTTGTACTCCCGGGAGCTGTTTTTT. Its protein is CASSLYSRELFF. The rearrangement links TRBV5-5 to TRBJ2-2, with D hard to call. CDR3 length: 12 amino acids. V lost 1 base and J 9 bases, leaving 7 bases between the germline ends. The germline V gene has CDR1 SGHKS and CDR2 YYEKEE (reference sequence).

Concerning this clone itself: The same CDR3 also results from other DNA sequences found in this sample. The rearrangement links TRBV25-1 to TRBJ2-3; 13 nucleotides match TRBD2. Trimming removed 0 bases from V and 1 base from J; junction bases left unmatched: 1. Germline values: CDR1 MGHDK, CDR2 SYGVNS. This CDR3 spans 17 amino acids. The CDR3 reads CASSEYGTSGGTDTQYF. DNA of the CDR3: TGTGCCAGCAGTGAATACGGGACTAGCGGGGGCACAGATACGCAGTATTTT.

The rearrangement uses TRBV7-8 and TRBJ2-7; tentatively, D is TRBD1 or TRBD2 (6 bases each). Looked up from germline, CDR1 is SGHVS and CDR2 is FQNEAQ. Trimming took 5 bases from V and 2 from J, leaving 19 bases between them. The CDR3 totals 16 residues. As DNA, the CDR3 is TGTGCCAGCAGCGGAGGGGGACGGCCCTCCGCCTACGAGCAGTACTTC. Amino acids: CASSGGGRPSAYEQYF.

This clone was counted a single time. The chain combines TRBV29-1 with TRBJ2-5; D is unresolved. Deletions cut 4 bases from V and 2 bases from J, with 17 bases between. Germline V gene lookup returns CDR1 SQVTM and CDR2 ANQGSEA. The CDR3 length is 15 residues. The CDR3 is CSVAPRLRRQETQYF. DNA for the CDR3: TGCAGCGTTGCCCCACGACTGCGGCGGCAAGAGACCCAGTACTTC. The variable domain in full, completed from reference TRBV29-1 and TRBJ2-5, reads SAVISQKPSRDICQRGTSLTIQCQVDSQVTMMFWYRQQPGQSLTLIATANQGSEATYESGFVIDKFPISRPNLTFSTLTVSNMSPEDSSIYLCSVAPRLRRQETQYFGPGTRLLVL.

J is TRBJ1-1 and V is TRBV28; D not certain. Germline V lookup: CDR1 MDHEN, CDR2 SYDVKM. V was clipped by 4 bases and J by 0 bases, with 6 bases between them. The CDR3 has 13 residues. The CDR3 DNA is TGTGCCAGCAGTTATTCAGTGAACACTGAAGCTTTCTTT. Translating gives CASSYSVNTEAFF.

The chain is built from TRBV7-2 and TRBJ2-5; 11 bases match TRBD2. Germline V gene lookup returns CDR1 SGHTA and CDR2 FQGNSA. The trim removed 1 base at V and 1 base at J, leaving 2 bases unmatched. There are 16 residues in the CDR3. The CDR3 spells CASSLVGTSGQETQYF. In DNA, the CDR3 is TGTGCCAGCAGCTTAGTGGGGACTAGCGGCCAAGAGACCCAGTACTTC.

The chain has TRBV28 and TRBJ2-1; 10 bases align to TRBD2. This CDR3 spans 15 amino acids. V lost 2 bases and J lost 8; bases outside the gene matches: 6. CDR1 is MDHEN and CDR2 is SYDVKM in the germline V gene. CDR3 in DNA: TGTGCCAGCAGTTTAGGATCTAGCGGGAGCTATGAGCAGTTCTTC. This codes for CASSLGSSGSYEQFF. Together with reference TRBV28 and TRBJ2-1, the CDR3 gives the full variable domain: DVKVTQSSRYLVKRTGEKVFLECVQDMDHENMFWYRQDPGLGLRLIYFSYDVKMKEKGDIPEGYSVSREKKERFSLILESASTNQTSMYLCASSLGSSGSYEQFFGPGTRLTVL.

This clone was observed a few times. This chain connects TRBV25-1 to TRBJ2-7; TRBD1 is a possible D gene (6 bases). V shed 3 bases and J shed 7 bases, with 22 bases lying between them. The CDR3 covers 16 residues. CDR1 is MGHDK and CDR2 is SYGVNS in the germline V gene. As DNA, the CDR3 is TGTGCCAGCAGTGACCTCGCCGGGACACCCTTCCGAGAGCAGTACTTC. Translating gives CASSDLAGTPFREQYF.

This clone was seen a handful of times. The V and J genes are TRBV30 and TRBJ2-5, with unresolved D. The CDR3 consists of 13 residues. Trimming removed 3 bases from V and 4 bases from J, with 12 bases in between. CDR1 is GTSNPN and CDR2 is SVGIG in the germline V gene (reference sequence). The CDR3 reads CAWSRIFLETQYF. CDR3 bases: TGTGCCTGGAGCCGCATTTTCCTAGAGACCCAGTACTTC.

The V gene is TRBV30, the J gene TRBJ1-2; 7 bases map to TRBD1. Trimming at V came to 3 bases and at J to 5 bases, leaving 6 bases not matched to a gene. The CDR3 sequence is 13 residues long. Germline values: CDR1 GTSNPN, CDR2 SVGIG (reference sequence). The CDR3 DNA reads TGTGCCTGGAGAGAACAGGGGTGGTATGGCTACACCTTC. Its protein is CAWREQGWYGYTF.

This sequence joins TRBV30 and TRBJ2-4; D call uncertain. Deletions cut 4 bases from V and 10 bases from J, with 14 bases between. CDR3 length: 12 residues. Germline V lookup: CDR1 GTSNPN, CDR2 SVGIG (reference sequence). CDR3 sequence: CAWTSGPSIQYF. As DNA, the CDR3 is TGTGCCTGGACCTCGGGCCCTTCTATTCAGTACTTC.